Listed here are 31 T cell receptor beta chains from one sample, sequenced in a study of T-cell reconstitution after alpha-beta-depleted transplantation in children. TCRbeta library preparation incorporated unique molecular identifiers. TCRdb used MiXCR to reprocess the PCR reads, holding one entry per CDR3 protein. Of about 870,000 distinct CDR3 sequences in the sample, around 15% were seen once. The source material was PBMCs, mostly from graft donor cells, sampled 360 days after TCRalphabeta/CD19-depleted stem cell transplant. The receptor set was obtained from a male patient younger than 18 who had a stem cell transplant for acute lymphoblastic leukemia, so the T cells may come from the graft donor.

This clonotype appeared many times. The chain has TRBV4-1 and TRBJ2-7, with 11 bases fitting TRBD2. CDR1 is MGHRA and CDR2 is YSYEKL in the germline V gene. The CDR3 is made up of 19 amino acids. V shed 3 bases and J 1 base; nucleotides not matched to a gene: 14. The CDR3 DNA follows: TGCGCCAGCAGCCACCTCCCCCGAGGGACTAGCGGAAATTCCTACGAGCAGTACTTC. This translates into CASSHLPRGTSGNSYEQYF.

V is TRBV4-2 and J is TRBJ1-3; D call uncertain. Germline assignment: CDR1 LGHNA and CDR2 YNFKEQ. The V and J ends lost 4 bases and 4 bases respectively, with 11 bases between them. The CDR3 loop spans 14 amino acids. This CDR3 is CASSPAAPGNTIYF. In DNA, the CDR3 is TGTGCCAGCAGCCCCGCAGCGCCAGGAAACACCATATATTTT.

In its sample, this clonotype was seen a few times. The chain recombines TRBV5-6 with TRBJ1-4; D unclear. CDR1 is SGHDT and CDR2 is YYEEEE in the germline V gene. The V end was cut by 4 bases, the J end by 5 bases, with 12 bases between. The CDR3 consists of 14 residues. The chain's CDR3 is CASSRNGLNEKLFF. The CDR3, as DNA: TGTGCCAGCAGCCGGAACGGCCTAAATGAAAAACTGTTTTTT. Filled out from reference TRBV5-6 and TRBJ1-4, the complete variable domain reads DAGVTQSPTHLIKTRGQQVTLRCSPKSGHDTVSWYQQALGQGPQFIFQYYEEEERQRGNFPDRFSGHQFPNYSSELNVNALLLGDSALYLCASSRNGLNEKLFFGSGTQLSVL.

The chain links TRBV5-1 to TRBJ2-1; 7 bases are a match to TRBD2. Trimming took 6 bases from V and 7 from J; bases not matched to a gene: 10. This CDR3 has 14 amino acids. Germline V gene lookup returns CDR1 SGHRS and CDR2 YFSETQ. The CDR3: CASNPSGEGNEQFF. The DNA of the CDR3 is TGCGCCAGCAATCCTAGCGGAGAGGGGAATGAGCAGTTCTTC.

The chain links TRBV4-1 to TRBJ2-5; either TRBD1 or TRBD2 may supply D (5 bases each). CDR3 length: 14 amino acids. Between the trimmed V and J ends, which lost 2 bases and 2 bases, there was a span of 9 bases. Germline values: CDR1 MGHRA, CDR2 YSYEKL. The CDR3 DNA sequence: TGCGCCAGCAGCCAATGGGGGATTCAAGAGACCCAGTACTTC. Its protein product is CASSQWGIQETQYF.

This clonotype has more than one count but fewer than ten. The V gene is TRBV7-6, the J gene TRBJ2-3, with D uncertain. V dropped 1 base and J dropped 2 bases, with 16 bases sitting between them. The CDR3 totals 17 residues. Germline V gene lookup returns CDR1 SGHVS and CDR2 FNYEAQ. The CDR3 reads CASSLGVGFTHTDTQYF. CDR3 in DNA: TGTGCCAGCAGCTTAGGAGTAGGGTTTACCCACACAGATACGCAGTATTTT.

This clonotype was observed once. The chain uses TRBV18 and TRBJ2-7; the match to TRBD2 covers 7 bases. J gave up 3 bases and V 1 base, and 6 bases lay outside the gene matches. The CDR3 runs to 15 residues. Germline loops: CDR1 KGHSH, CDR2 LQKENI. The CDR3 protein is CASSPLREGLYEQYF. The CDR3 coding sequence is TGTGCCAGCTCACCACTGAGGGAGGGTCTCTACGAGCAGTACTTC.

The chain is built from TRBV7-3 and TRBJ2-2; weak D call: TRBD1 (5 bases). Germline-derived CDR1 and CDR2 are SGHTA and FQGTGA. The CDR3 sequence is 17 residues long. Trimming took 0 bases from V and 3 from J, leaving 14 bases between them. CDR3 amino acids: CASSLTGGPRDTGELFF. In DNA form, the CDR3 reads TGTGCCAGCAGCTTAACGGGCGGACCCAGGGACACCGGGGAGCTGTTTTTT. Full variable domain (remainder filled in from reference TRBV7-3 and TRBJ2-2): GAGVSQTPSNKVTEKGKYVELRCDPISGHTALYWYRQSLGQGPEFLIYFQGTGAADDSGLPNDRFFAVRPEGSVSTLKIQRTERGDSAVYLCASSLTGGPRDTGELFFGEGSRLTVL.

This clonotype was counted between two and nine times. The chain has TRBV24-1 and TRBJ2-7; 11 nucleotides match TRBD2. The CDR3 sequence is 11 residues long. The trim removed 10 bases at V and 5 bases at J, leaving 0 bases unmatched. Germline CDR1 is KGHDR and CDR2 is SFDVKD. The CDR3 protein is CATGLADEQYF. The CDR3 nucleotides are TGTGCCACGGGACTAGCGGACGAGCAGTACTTC.

The V call is TRBV5-1, the J call TRBJ2-1; TRBD1 agrees at 10 bases. After removal of 2 bases from V and 10 bases from J, the junction contained 9 bases not matched to a gene. Germline-derived CDR1 and CDR2 are SGHRS and YFSETQ. The CDR3 loop spans 15 amino acids. CDR3 coding DNA: TGCGCCAGCAGCTTTGAGGGACAGGGGTCACGCGAGCAGTTCTTC. Amino acids: CASSFEGQGSREQFF.

This clonotype came up a few times. The rearrangement links TRBV14 to TRBJ2-1, with 10 bases aligning to TRBD2. CDR1 is SGHDN, CDR2 FVKESK, per germline. This CDR3 has 16 residues. The ends lost 1 base at V and 9 bases at J; junction bases unmatched: 9. This CDR3 reads CASSQVPSGSLGEQFF. The DNA for the CDR3 is TGTGCCAGCAGCCAAGTCCCTAGCGGGAGTTTAGGTGAGCAGTTCTTC. Based on the CDR3 plus reference TRBV14 and TRBJ2-1, the full variable domain is EAGVTQFPSHSVIEKGQTVTLRCDPISGHDNLYWYRRVMGKEIKFLLHFVKESKQDESGMPNNRFLAERTGGTYSTLKVQPAELEDSGVYFCASSQVPSGSLGEQFFGPGTRLTVL.

This clonotype has more than one count but fewer than ten. This chain uses TRBV11-1 with TRBJ2-2; tentatively, D is TRBD2 (5 bases). CDR1 and CDR2 (germline): SGHAT, FQDESV (reference sequence). The length of the CDR3 is 15 residues. Trimming left V 4 bases short and J 0 bases short, with 9 bases between. The CDR3 DNA follows: TGTGCCAGCAGCTGGAGGCCCCCGAACACCGGGGAGCTGTTTTTT. This sequence encodes CASSWRPPNTGELFF.

There are a few counts of this clonotype. The rearrangement uses TRBV29-1 and TRBJ2-7, with no clear D. Germline V gene lookup returns CDR1 SQVTM and CDR2 ANQGSEA. The V end lost 4 bases, the J end lost 2 bases, and 6 bases lay between the germline ends. This CDR3 is 11 amino acids long. The CDR3 loop is CSVGDTYEQYF. For the CDR3, the DNA is TGCAGCGTTGGCGACACCTACGAGCAGTACTTC.

This chain uses TRBV5-5 with TRBJ2-3; D is possibly TRBD2 (5 bases). Trimming took 4 bases from V and 5 from J, leaving 17 bases between them. Looked up from germline, CDR1 is SGHKS and CDR2 is YYEKEE (reference sequence). This CDR3 has 15 amino acids. CDR3 amino acids: CASSPETIRGDTQYF. The CDR3 coding sequence is TGTGCCAGCAGCCCTGAGACAATTCGGGGAGATACGCAGTATTTT.

The chain employs TRBV7-8 and TRBJ2-2; D may be TRBD2 (6 bases). Germline V gene lookup returns CDR1 SGHVS and CDR2 FQNEAQ. V lost 3 bases and J lost 4, with 15 bases in between. CDR3 size: 16 residues. The CDR3 DNA follows: TGTGCCAGCAGCTTCCTCAGGAGGGCTTTCACCGGGGAGCTGTTTTTT. This codes for CASSFLRRAFTGELFF. Looking up the rest from reference TRBV7-8 and TRBJ2-2 gives the full variable domain: GAGVSQSPRYKVAKRGQDVALRCDPISGHVSLFWYQQALGQGPEFLTYFQNEAQLDKSGLPSDRFFAERPEGSVSTLKIQRTQQEDSAVYLCASSFLRRAFTGELFFGEGSRLTVL.

The V and J genes are TRBV19 and TRBJ2-2; the match to TRBD2 covers 10 bases. The germline V gene encodes CDR1 LNHDA and CDR2 SQIVND (reference sequence). J gave up 6 bases and V 5 bases, and 12 bases lay outside the gene matches. The CDR3 runs to 17 residues. The CDR3 spells CASSLVPLAGGAGELFF. Written as DNA, the CDR3 is TGTGCCAGTAGTCTGGTCCCCTTAGCGGGAGGAGCCGGGGAGCTGTTTTTT. The full variable domain, in which reference TRBV19 and TRBJ2-2 provide the parts outside the CDR3, is DGGITQSPKYLFRKEGQNVTLSCEQNLNHDAMYWYRQDPGQGLRLIYYSQIVNDFQKGDIAEGYSVSREKKESFPLTVTSAQKNPTAFYLCASSLVPLAGGAGELFFGEGSRLTVL.

The chain has TRBV20-1 and TRBJ2-7; TRBD2 agrees at 12 bases. V gave up 6 bases and J gave up 7 bases; unmatched junction bases: 7. The germline CDR1 and CDR2 sequences are DFQATT and SNEGSKA (reference sequence). The CDR3 sequence is 13 residues long. The CDR3 DNA reads as TGCAGTGCCGAGACTAGCGGGAGTTATGAGCAGTACTTC. Translation gives CSAETSGSYEQYF.

This chain connects TRBV5-1 to TRBJ2-2; the D is unclear. This CDR3 is 16 amino acids long. Trimming cost V 0 bases and J 4 bases, with 13 bases left between them. The germline gives CDR1 SGHRS, CDR2 YFSETQ. CDR3 sequence: CASSLEDLGFTGELFF. The CDR3 DNA follows: TGCGCCAGCAGCTTGGAAGATCTAGGATTCACCGGGGAGCTGTTTTTT. The entire variable domain, with the rest obtained from reference TRBV5-1 and TRBJ2-2, is as follows: KAGVTQTPRYLIKTRGQQVTLSCSPISGHRSVSWYQQTPGQGLQFLFEYFSETQRNKGNFPGRFSGRQFSNSRSEMNVSTLELGDSALYLCASSLEDLGFTGELFFGEGSRLTVL.

This clonotype was counted between two and nine times. The V call is TRBV11-2, the J call TRBJ2-2; D uncertain. V was cut by 5 bases and J by 6 bases, with 19 bases left in between. Germline V gene lookup returns CDR1 SGHAT and CDR2 FQNNGV. CDR3 length: 16 residues. CDR3 nucleotide sequence: TGTGCCAGCAGCCAGATCTCGGGCCTCAAGGCCGGGGAGCTGTTTTTT. Its translation: CASSQISGLKAGELFF.

Many counts were recorded for this clonotype. The chain is built from TRBV24-1 and TRBJ2-1, with 9 bases lining up with TRBD1. Germline CDR1 KGHDR, CDR2 SFDVKD. This CDR3 has 18 residues. The V and J ends lost 3 bases and 7 bases, in that order; junction bases with no gene match: 15. The CDR3 DNA sequence: TGTGCCACCAGTGATCTGCGGAGCCGGGACAGGGATAAGAATGAGCAGTTCTTC. Translated: CATSDLRSRDRDKNEQFF.

The chain joins TRBV5-1 to TRBJ2-3; the match to TRBD2 covers 10 bases. Per germline, CDR1 SGHRS and CDR2 YFSETQ. Trimming took 4 bases from V and 3 from J; bases not matched to a gene: 8. This CDR3 comprises 16 residues. The CDR3 DNA reads TGCGCCAGCAGCAAAGCGGGACTAGCGATAACAGATACGCAGTATTTT. This translates into CASSKAGLAITDTQYF. The whole variable domain, filled in from reference TRBV5-1 and TRBJ2-3, reads KAGVTQTPRYLIKTRGQQVTLSCSPISGHRSVSWYQQTPGQGLQFLFEYFSETQRNKGNFPGRFSGRQFSNSRSEMNVSTLELGDSALYLCASSKAGLAITDTQYFGPGTRLTVL.

The CDR3 DNA is TGTGCCAGCAGCTTCACCGTACCGGGACTAGGACACTACGAGCAGTACTTC. This codes for CASSFTVPGLGHYEQYF. The genes are TRBV7-9 and TRBJ2-7; 8 bases match TRBD2. The ends lost 3 bases at V and 3 bases at J; junction bases unmatched: 13. This CDR3 comprises 17 residues. The germline CDR1 and CDR2 sequences are SEHNR and FQNEAQ (reference sequence).

CDR3 residues: CASSQVTGTGGVYEQYF. The DNA for the CDR3 is TGTGCCAGCAGCCAAGTGACGGGGACAGGGGGTGTCTACGAGCAGTACTTC. The gene calls are TRBV3-1 and TRBJ2-7; 11 bases match TRBD1. In germline, CDR1 is LGHDT, CDR2 YNNKEL (reference sequence). V shed 1 base, J shed 3 bases, and the junction held 8 bases outside the gene matches. The CDR3 loop spans 17 amino acids.

This chain joins TRBV4-1 and TRBJ2-7; 12 bases fit TRBD1. This CDR3 is built from 19 residues. Per the germline V gene, CDR1 is MGHRA and CDR2 is YSYEKL. Trimming at V came to 2 bases and at J to 0 bases, leaving 11 bases not matched to a gene. The CDR3 DNA sequence: TGCGCCAGCAGCCAAAATTTACGTTCGGGACAGGGGGCCTCCTACGAGCAGTACTTC. It translates to CASSQNLRSGQGASYEQYF.

The chain links TRBV4-1 to TRBJ2-7; 10 bases fit TRBD1. Germline values: CDR1 MGHRA, CDR2 YSYEKL. CDR3 length: 17 residues. V was clipped by 1 base and J by 3 bases; unmatched bases: 9. CDR3 sequence (DNA): TGCGCCAGCAGCCAAGCCTCCGGACAGGGGGGCCTCTACGAGCAGTACTTC. Protein: CASSQASGQGGLYEQYF.

The chain carries TRBV7-3 and TRBJ2-1; 9 positions agree with TRBD2. Trimming took 1 base from V and 5 from J; bases not matched to a gene: 3. Germline V gene data show CDR1 as SGHTA and CDR2 as FQGTGA. The CDR3 length is 15 residues. CDR3 DNA sequence: TGTGCCAGCAGCTTAAGTCTAGCGGGGAACAATGAGCAGTTCTTC. Translated, it gives CASSLSLAGNNEQFF.

The V call is TRBV27, the J call TRBJ2-3, with 8 bases identical to TRBD1. This CDR3 contains 12 residues. V lost 6 bases to trimming and J lost 9 bases; unmatched junction nucleotides: 5. The V gene's germline CDR1 is MNHEY and CDR2 SMNVEV (reference sequence). The CDR3 here is CASSQGARTQYF. In DNA, the CDR3 is TGTGCCAGCAGCCAGGGGGCGCGGACGCAGTATTTT.

This chain uses TRBV30 with TRBJ1-1; D unclear. The CDR3 extends over 13 amino acids. Trimming pared 2 bases from V and 4 bases from J, leaving 11 bases between. The germline CDR1 and CDR2 sequences are GTSNPN and SVGIG (reference sequence). The CDR3 is CAWSYSWSTEAFF. The CDR3 DNA follows: TGTGCCTGGAGTTACAGTTGGTCCACTGAAGCTTTCTTT. Full variable domain (missing parts from reference TRBV30 and TRBJ1-1): SQTIHQWPATLVQPVGSPLSLECTVEGTSNPNLYWYRQAAGRGLQLLFYSVGIGQISSEVPQNLSASRPQDRQFILSSKKLLLSDSGFYLCAWSYSWSTEAFFGQGTRLTVV.

This clonotype has only a few counts. V and J are TRBV7-6 and TRBJ2-3; D is ambiguous. With 7 bases removed from V and 3 bases from J, the gap between germline ends came to 14 bases. The CDR3 covers 14 residues. Germline V gene lookup returns CDR1 SGHVS and CDR2 FNYEAQ. This CDR3 is CASIPYLGTDTQYF. The CDR3 bases are TGTGCCAGCATCCCTTACCTCGGGACAGATACGCAGTATTTT.

This chain uses TRBV3-1 with TRBJ2-4; 8 bases align to TRBD1. After removal of 5 bases from V and 2 bases from J, the junction contained 8 bases not matched to a gene. The V gene's germline CDR1 is LGHDT and CDR2 YNNKEL (reference sequence). The CDR3 covers 16 residues. The CDR3 DNA reads TGTGCCAGCAGCAACGGACAGGGCTCCACCAAAAACATTCAGTACTTC. It is translated as CASSNGQGSTKNIQYF.

CDR3 bases: TGTGCCAGCAGATCGACAGGGATCAATTTCACCTACGAGCAGTACTTC. Translating it yields CASRSTGINFTYEQYF. The rearrangement joins TRBV7-2 to TRBJ2-7; TRBD1 matches at 7 bases. Germline lookup yields CDR1 SGHTA and CDR2 FQGNSA. The trim removed 6 bases at V and 2 bases at J, leaving 13 bases unmatched. This CDR3 has 16 residues.